These T cell receptor beta chains were read from a single sample in a study of T cell responses to AZD1222 COVID-19 vaccine. Some clones are missing from TCRdb's copy, which holds only in-frame ones; the method was immunoSEQ multiplex PCR. The sample shows some 170,000 clones, more than 85% of them seen only once. The material was peripheral blood, obtained on day 0 of AZD1222 vaccination. These receptors were taken from an adult in good health. The conserved cysteine and the conserved F or W are not part of the CDR3 here. D genes are given only for firm matches. Clone size, where shown, is once, few, many, or a class for clones that have expanded.

. | TRBJ1-2 | TRBV4-3 | . | 14 | ASSQGSPAVNYGYT
. | TRBJ2-7 | TRBV2 | . | 12 | ASTPRGKSYEQY
TRBD2 | TRBJ2-1 | TRBV9 | . | 13 | ASSPGLVRYNEQF
. | TRBJ2-3 | TRBV4-2 | . | 11 | ASSRLVGDTQY
. | TRBJ1-1 | TRBV5-1 | once | 11 | ASSTLLNTEAF
. | TRBJ1-3 | TRBV6-5 | . | 11 | ASSYSSGNTIY
. | TRBJ2-4 | TRBV11-2 | . | 13 | ASSRPTLAKNIQY
. | TRBJ1-1 | TRBV12-3/TRBV12-4 | . | 9 | ASSQSTEAF
. | TRBJ2-1 | TRBV4-3 | . | 13 | ASSQELVSYNEQF
TRBD1 | TRBJ1-4 | TRBV7-9 | . | 10 | ASSMQGARRT
TRBD1 | TRBJ1-6 | TRBV6-1 | . | 15 | ASSEWGRGQGKSPLH
TRBD1 | TRBJ1-1 | TRBV6-2/TRBV6-3 | . | 12 | ASRPYGTGTEAF
. | TRBJ2-3 | TRBV2 | . | 13 | ASVNWGGRADTQY
. | TRBJ2-2 | TRBV21-1 | . | 14 | ASSKGNRGPPGELF
TRBD1 | TRBJ1-3 | TRBV10-1 | . | 13 | ASTRQGNSGNTIY
. | TRBJ2-4 | TRBV7-2 | . | 12 | ASSGRDGKNIQY